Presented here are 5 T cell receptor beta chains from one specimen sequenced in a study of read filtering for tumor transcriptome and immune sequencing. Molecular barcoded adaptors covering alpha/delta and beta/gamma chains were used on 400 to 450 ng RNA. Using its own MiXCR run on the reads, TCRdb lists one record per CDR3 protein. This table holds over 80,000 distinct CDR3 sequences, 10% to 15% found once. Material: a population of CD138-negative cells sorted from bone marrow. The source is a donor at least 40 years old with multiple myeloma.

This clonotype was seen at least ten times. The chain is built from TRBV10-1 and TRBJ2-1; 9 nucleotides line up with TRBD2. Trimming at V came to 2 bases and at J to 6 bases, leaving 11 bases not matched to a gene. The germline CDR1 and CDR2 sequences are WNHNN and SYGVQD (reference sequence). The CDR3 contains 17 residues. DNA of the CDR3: TGCGCCAGCAGTGAGGGAGTTAGCGGGAGAACGGCCAATGAGCAGTTCTTC. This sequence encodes CASSEGVSGRTANEQFF.

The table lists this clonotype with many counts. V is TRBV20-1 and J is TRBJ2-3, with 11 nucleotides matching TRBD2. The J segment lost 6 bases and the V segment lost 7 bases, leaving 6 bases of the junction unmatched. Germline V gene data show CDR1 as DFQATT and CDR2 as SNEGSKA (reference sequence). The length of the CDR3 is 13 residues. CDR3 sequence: CSVRTSGSDTQYF. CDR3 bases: TGCAGTGTCAGGACTAGCGGGTCCGATACGCAGTATTTT.

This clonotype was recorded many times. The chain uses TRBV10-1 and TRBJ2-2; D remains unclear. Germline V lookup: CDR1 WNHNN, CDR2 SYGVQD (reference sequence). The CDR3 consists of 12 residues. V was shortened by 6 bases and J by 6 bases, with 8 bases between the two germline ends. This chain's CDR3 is CASRGRAGELFF. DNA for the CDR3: TGCGCCAGCAGGGGAAGGGCCGGGGAGCTGTTTTTT.

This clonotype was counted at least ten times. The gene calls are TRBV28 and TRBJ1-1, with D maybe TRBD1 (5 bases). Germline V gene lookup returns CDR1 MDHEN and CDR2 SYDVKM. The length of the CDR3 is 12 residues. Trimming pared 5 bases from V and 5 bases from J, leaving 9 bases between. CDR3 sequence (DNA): TGTGCCAGCAGTACAGGTGGAACTGAAGCTTTCTTT. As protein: CASSTGGTEAFF.

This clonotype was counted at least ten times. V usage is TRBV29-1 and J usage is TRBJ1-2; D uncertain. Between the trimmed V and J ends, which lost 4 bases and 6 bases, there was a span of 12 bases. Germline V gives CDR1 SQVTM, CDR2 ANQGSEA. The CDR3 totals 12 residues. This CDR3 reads CSVGPEGDGYTF. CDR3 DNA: TGCAGCGTTGGACCCGAAGGAGATGGCTACACCTTC.